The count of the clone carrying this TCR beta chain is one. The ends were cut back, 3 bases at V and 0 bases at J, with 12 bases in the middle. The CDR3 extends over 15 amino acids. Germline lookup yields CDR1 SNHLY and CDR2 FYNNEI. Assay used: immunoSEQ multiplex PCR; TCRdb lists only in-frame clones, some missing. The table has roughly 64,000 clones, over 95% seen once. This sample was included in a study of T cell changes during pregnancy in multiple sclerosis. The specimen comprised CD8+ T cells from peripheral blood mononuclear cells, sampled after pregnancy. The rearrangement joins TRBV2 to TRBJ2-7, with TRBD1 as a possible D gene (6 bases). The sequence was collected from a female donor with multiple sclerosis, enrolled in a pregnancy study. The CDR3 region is CASSDTGPTSYEQYF. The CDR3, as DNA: TGTGCCAGCAGTGACACAGGGCCCACCTCCTACGAGCAGTACTTC.